This T cell receptor (beta chain) was identified in a study of blood T cell repertoires in COVID-19. Study as a whole: Specimens from acute and convalescent COVID-19 originated in the United States, Italy and Spain. In each case, the material was cDNA or gDNA derived from T cells, B-cell-depleted T cells, or PBMCs.

The authors' processing: Estimation of nucleated cell counts relied on the amplification of reference gene primers. Profiling relied on immunoSEQ multiplex PCR, and the TCRdb table lists in-frame clones only, not all of them. From that table come the V and J calls and clone size; the DNA was used to work out D and trimming. Of about 120,000 clones in the sample, approximately 90% are singletons; the top ten hold roughly 1.4%. V dropped 8 bases and J dropped 0 bases, with 15 bases sitting between them. Germline V gene sequence: CDR1 SNHLY, CDR2 FYNNEI. CDR3 length: 15 amino acids. The sample consisted of peripheral blood. This sequence joins TRBV2 and TRBJ2-3; perhaps TRBD1 as D (5 bases). This sequence originates from a human donor in a cohort sampled during active COVID-19. The CDR3 sequence: CASSPSGHSTDTQYF. The CDR3 DNA is TGTGCCAGCTCCCCCTCAGGACACAGCACAGATACGCAGTATTTT.